A single sample is the source of the 13 T cell receptor beta chains below, sequenced in a study of T cell changes during pregnancy in multiple sclerosis. The assay was immunoSEQ multiplex PCR, and TCRdb's table has in-frame clones only and misses some. This sample has 60,000 or so clones, with 80% to 95% found just once. The material was peripheral blood, obtained in the first trimester of pregnancy. These TCRs come from a female donor with multiple sclerosis, enrolled in a pregnancy study.

The chain combines TRBV14 with TRBJ1-3, with D perhaps TRBD1 (6 bases). V was trimmed by 0 bases and J by 0 bases, leaving 15 bases between them. This CDR3 comprises 18 residues. Germline CDR1 SGHDN, CDR2 FVKESK. CDR3 DNA: TGTGCCAGCAGCCAAGATACCCGGACAGCCAGCTCTGGAAACACCATATATTTT. Translating gives CASSQDTRTASSGNTIYF.

The gene calls are TRBV5-5 and TRBJ2-7; perhaps TRBD1 as D (5 bases). Germline-derived CDR1 and CDR2 are SGHKS and YYEKEE (reference sequence). The CDR3 is 14 amino acids. V gave up 4 bases and J gave up 0 bases, with 11 bases separating them. CDR3 sequence: CASSTLDSSYEQYF. The CDR3, as DNA: TGTGCCAGCAGCACCTTAGACAGCTCCTACGAGCAGTACTTC.

V gene TRBV6-1 combines with J gene TRBJ2-5, with D uncertain. Deletions cut 6 bases from V and 4 bases from J, with 12 bases between. Germline V gives CDR1 MNHNS, CDR2 SASEGT. The CDR3 length is 13 residues. CDR3 loop: CASSQTIVETQYF. For the CDR3, the DNA is TGTGCCAGCAGCCAGACAATTGTAGAGACCCAGTACTTC.

V is TRBV6-5 and J is TRBJ2-3; TRBD2 matches 16 bases. CDR1 and CDR2 (germline): MNHEY, SVGAGI. This CDR3 spans 15 amino acids. After removal of 5 bases from V and 10 bases from J, the junction contained 6 bases not matched to a gene. The CDR3 sequence is CASSAGLAGGPAQYF. The CDR3 DNA reads TGTGCCAGCAGTGCGGGACTAGCGGGGGGGCCGGCGCAGTATTTT.

V usage is TRBV7-7 and J usage is TRBJ1-1; TRBD1 is a possible D gene (6 bases). The CDR3 covers 14 residues. Germline V gene data show CDR1 as SSHAT and CDR2 as FNYEAQ (reference sequence). Trimming removed 5 bases at V and 4 bases at J, with 14 bases between. DNA for the CDR3: TGTGCCAGCAGCGTAAACAGGGATAGCACTGAAGCTTTCTTT. Protein product: CASSVNRDSTEAFF.

The genes are TRBV5-4 and TRBJ2-3; 8 nucleotides agree with TRBD1. Germline V gene sequence: CDR1 SGHNT, CDR2 YYREEE (reference sequence). The CDR3 length is 15 residues. Unmatched junction bases numbered 7, after V lost 3 bases and J lost 4 bases. The DNA of the CDR3 is TGTGCCAGCAGCTCTCGGACAGGGATGGCAGATACGCAGTATTTT. Amino acid sequence: CASSSRTGMADTQYF.

This chain joins TRBV19 and TRBJ1-1; no reliable D call. Per the germline V gene, CDR1 is LNHDA and CDR2 is SQIVND (reference sequence). The CDR3 runs to 14 residues. The V gene lost 5 bases and the J gene lost 7 bases, with 17 bases spanning the gap. The CDR3 sequence is CASSGLSSQVEAFF. DNA of the CDR3: TGTGCCAGTAGTGGGCTATCCAGTCAGGTTGAAGCTTTCTTT.

The V and J genes are TRBV19 and TRBJ1-2, with TRBD1 as a possible D gene (6 bases). Germline values: CDR1 LNHDA, CDR2 SQIVND (reference sequence). V lost 6 bases, J lost 3 bases, and 17 bases lay in between. The CDR3 runs to 15 residues. For the CDR3, the DNA is TGTGCCAGTAGCTACGATCCGGGACACGACTATGGCTACACCTTC. It codes for CASSYDPGHDYGYTF.

A single count supports this clone. This chain joins TRBV11-2 and TRBJ1-4; 7 bases agree with TRBD1. The germline V gene has CDR1 SGHAT and CDR2 FQNNGV. This CDR3 is 18 amino acids long. V dropped 5 bases and J dropped 6; count of bases not matched to a gene: 18. The CDR3: CASSPRNLRGQGDEKLFF. In DNA form, the CDR3 reads TGTGCCAGCAGCCCAAGAAACCTGAGGGGGCAAGGAGATGAAAAACTGTTTTTT.

This sequence joins TRBV5-5 and TRBJ2-7; 10 bases match TRBD2. The CDR3 consists of 14 residues. CDR1 is SGHKS, CDR2 YYEKEE, per germline (reference sequence). V shed 0 bases, J shed 3 bases, and the junction held 0 bases outside the gene matches. The CDR3: CASSLGTSGYEQYF. The CDR3 DNA is TGTGCCAGCAGCTTGGGGACTAGCGGCTACGAGCAGTACTTC.

The chain joins TRBV10-3 to TRBJ2-3, with D unclear. V lost 2 bases to trimming and J lost 6 bases, with 9 bases between them. The CDR3 totals 13 residues. Germline CDR1 reads ENHRY; CDR2 reads SYGVKD. Here the CDR3 DNA reads TGTGCCATCAGTGAGAAATCGCGGGATACGCAGTATTTT. Translation gives CAISEKSRDTQYF.

The chain has TRBV30 and TRBJ2-1; D perhaps matches TRBD1 (6 bases). The ends were cut back, 3 bases at V and 0 bases at J, with 9 bases in the middle. The germline CDR1 and CDR2 sequences are GTSNPN and SVGIG (reference sequence). The CDR3 has 14 amino acids. CDR3 bases: TGTGCCTGGAGATTAGGGGGCTCCTACAATGAGCAGTTCTTC. Amino acid sequence: CAWRLGGSYNEQFF.

The CDR3 loop is CASRRDRGAYEQYF. CDR3 DNA: TGTGCCAGCAGGAGGGACAGGGGAGCCTACGAGCAGTACTTC. This chain connects TRBV6-1 to TRBJ2-7; 10 bases fit TRBD1. Germline V gene sequence: CDR1 MNHNS, CDR2 SASEGT. Trimming took 6 bases from V and 2 from J; bases not matched to a gene: 4. The CDR3 runs to 14 residues.